This TCR beta chain was identified in a study of T cells in Graves' hyperthyroidism and ophthalmopathy. As for the study in general: Peripheral blood sampling occurred at initial diagnosis, before any treatment.

Amplification yielded TCR beta CDR3 regions, with RNA transcripts as the source. HTBI primers were used for first-round RT-PCR of the TCR CDR3. TCRdb passed the multiplex PCR reads through MiXCR, listing each CDR3 protein once. The sample has under 750,000 distinct CDR3 sequences, around 20% seen once. To note about this clonotype: Its antigen is still unknown.

Findings of the study overall: Blood also contained most expanded thyroid clonotypes above 0.001.

The germline V gene encodes CDR1 DFQATT and CDR2 SNEGSKA (reference sequence). This CDR3 comprises 15 residues. Trimming stripped 0 bases from V and 3 bases from J, with 12 bases between. This receptor was identified in a woman between 45 and 65 years old with Graves' hyperthyroidism that later progressed to Graves' ophthalmopathy. V and J are TRBV20-1 and TRBJ2-1, with D hard to call. The sequencing input was blood. CDR3 sequence (DNA): TGCAGTGCTAGAGATAGTACGGCAGTCTACAATGAGCAGTTCTTC. It translates to CSARDSTAVYNEQFF.